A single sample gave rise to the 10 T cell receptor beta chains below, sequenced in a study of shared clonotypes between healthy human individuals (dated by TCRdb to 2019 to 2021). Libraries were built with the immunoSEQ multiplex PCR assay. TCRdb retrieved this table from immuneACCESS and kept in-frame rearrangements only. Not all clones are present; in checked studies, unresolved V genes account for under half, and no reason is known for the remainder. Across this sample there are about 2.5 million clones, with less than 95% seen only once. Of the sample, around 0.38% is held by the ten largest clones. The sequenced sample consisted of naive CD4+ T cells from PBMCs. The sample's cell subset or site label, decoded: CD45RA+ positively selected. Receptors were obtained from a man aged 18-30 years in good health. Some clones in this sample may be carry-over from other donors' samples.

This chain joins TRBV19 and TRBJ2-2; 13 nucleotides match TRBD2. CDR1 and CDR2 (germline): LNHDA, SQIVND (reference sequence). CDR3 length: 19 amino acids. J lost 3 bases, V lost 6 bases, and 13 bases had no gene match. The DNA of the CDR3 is TGTGCCAGTAGAAGAACCGGACTAGCGGGAGCCCATTACACCGGGGAGCTGTTTTTT. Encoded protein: CASRRTGLAGAHYTGELFF. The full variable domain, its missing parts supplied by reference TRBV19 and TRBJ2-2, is DGGITQSPKYLFRKEGQNVTLSCEQNLNHDAMYWYRQDPGQGLRLIYYSQIVNDFQKGDIAEGYSVSREKKESFPLTVTSAQKNPTAFYLCASRRTGLAGAHYTGELFFGEGSRLTVL.

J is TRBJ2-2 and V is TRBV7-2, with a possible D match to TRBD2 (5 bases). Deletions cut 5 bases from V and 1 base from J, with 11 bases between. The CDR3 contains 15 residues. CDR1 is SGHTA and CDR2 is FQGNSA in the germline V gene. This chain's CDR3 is CASSPDWGNTGELFF. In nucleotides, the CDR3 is TGTGCCAGCAGCCCGGACTGGGGGAACACCGGGGAGCTGTTTTTT.

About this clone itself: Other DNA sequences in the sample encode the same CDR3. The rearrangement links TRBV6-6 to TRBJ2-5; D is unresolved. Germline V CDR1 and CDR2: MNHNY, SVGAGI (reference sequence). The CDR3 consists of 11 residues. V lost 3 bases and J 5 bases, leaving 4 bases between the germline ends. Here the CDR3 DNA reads TGTGCCAGCAGTTATCAGGAGACCCAGTACTTC. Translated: CASSYQETQYF.

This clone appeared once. As DNA, the CDR3 is TGTGCCAGCAGTTTGTGGGACAGGGGGCGGGAGACCCAGTACTTC. It specifies CASSLWDRGRETQYF. V is TRBV28 and J is TRBJ2-5; 12 nucleotides align to TRBD1. This CDR3 spans 15 amino acids. V was clipped by 3 bases and J by 5 bases; unmatched bases: 4. Germline V gene data show CDR1 as MDHEN and CDR2 as SYDVKM. The complete variable domain, with remaining parts taken from reference TRBV28 and TRBJ2-5, reads DVKVTQSSRYLVKRTGEKVFLECVQDMDHENMFWYRQDPGLGLRLIYFSYDVKMKEKGDIPEGYSVSREKKERFSLILESASTNQTSMYLCASSLWDRGRETQYFGPGTRLLVL.

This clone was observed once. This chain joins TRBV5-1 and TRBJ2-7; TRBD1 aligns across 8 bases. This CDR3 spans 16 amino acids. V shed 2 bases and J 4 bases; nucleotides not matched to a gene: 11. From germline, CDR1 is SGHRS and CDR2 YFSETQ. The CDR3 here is CASSFPGQGGMYEQYF. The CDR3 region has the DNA TGCGCCAGCAGCTTCCCAGGACAGGGTGGTATGTACGAGCAGTACTTC.

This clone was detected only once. CDR3 DNA: TGTGCCAGCAGCTTTCCCTACACCGGGACGGAGGGAGAGACCCAGTACTTC. Translation: CASSFPYTGTEGETQYF. The gene calls are TRBV7-9 and TRBJ2-5; D is possibly TRBD2 (6 bases). Trimming took off 3 bases at V and 4 bases at J, with 21 bases between the two ends. This CDR3 spans 17 amino acids. CDR1 is SEHNR and CDR2 is FQNEAQ in the germline V gene (reference sequence).

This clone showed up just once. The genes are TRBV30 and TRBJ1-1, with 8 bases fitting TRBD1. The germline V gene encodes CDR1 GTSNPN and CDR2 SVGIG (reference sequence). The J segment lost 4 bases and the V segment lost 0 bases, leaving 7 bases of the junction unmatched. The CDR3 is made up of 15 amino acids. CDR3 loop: CAWSVQQGGCTEAFF. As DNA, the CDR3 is TGTGCCTGGAGTGTTCAACAGGGGGGTTGCACTGAAGCTTTCTTT.

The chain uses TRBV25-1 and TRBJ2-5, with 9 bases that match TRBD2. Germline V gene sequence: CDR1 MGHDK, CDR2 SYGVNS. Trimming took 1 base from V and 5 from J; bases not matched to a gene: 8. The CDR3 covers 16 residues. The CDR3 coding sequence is TGTGCCAGCAGTGAATCTTGGCTAGCGGGAACGGAGACCCAGTACTTC. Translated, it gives CASSESWLAGTETQYF.

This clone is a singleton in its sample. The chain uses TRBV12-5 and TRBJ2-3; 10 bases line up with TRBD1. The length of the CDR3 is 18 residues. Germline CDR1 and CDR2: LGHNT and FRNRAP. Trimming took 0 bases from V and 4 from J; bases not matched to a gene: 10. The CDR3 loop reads CASGLVPGQGLSADTQYF. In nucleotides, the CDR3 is TGTGCTAGTGGTTTGGTCCCGGGACAGGGGCTTTCCGCAGATACGCAGTATTTT.

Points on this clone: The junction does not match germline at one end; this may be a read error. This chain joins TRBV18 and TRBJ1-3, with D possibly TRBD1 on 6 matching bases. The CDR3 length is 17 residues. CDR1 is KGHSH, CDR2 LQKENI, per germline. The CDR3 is CASSTRQEPSSGSTIYF. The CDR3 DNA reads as TGTGCCAGCTCAACCCGACAGGAGCCTAGCTCTGGAAGCACCATATATTTT.